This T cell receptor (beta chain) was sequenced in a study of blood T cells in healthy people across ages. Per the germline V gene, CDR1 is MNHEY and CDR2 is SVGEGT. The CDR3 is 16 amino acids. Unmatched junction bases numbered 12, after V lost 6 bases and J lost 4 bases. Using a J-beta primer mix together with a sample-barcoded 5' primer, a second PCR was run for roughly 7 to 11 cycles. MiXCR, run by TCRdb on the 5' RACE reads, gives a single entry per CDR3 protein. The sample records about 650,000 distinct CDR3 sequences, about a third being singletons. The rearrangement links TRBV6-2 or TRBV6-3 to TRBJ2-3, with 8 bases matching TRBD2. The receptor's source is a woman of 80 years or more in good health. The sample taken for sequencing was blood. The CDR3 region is CASSHPDSGMPDTQYF. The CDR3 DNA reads TGTGCCAGCAGCCACCCAGATAGCGGGATGCCAGATACGCAGTATTTT.